The T cell receptor beta chain described here comes from a study of T cell changes during pregnancy in multiple sclerosis. Here immunoSEQ multiplex PCR was the method, and the copy in TCRdb shows in-frame clones only, minus some. Of tens of thousands of clones in the sample, 75% to 95% were seen once. V was clipped by 3 bases and J by 4 bases; unmatched bases: 2. In germline, CDR1 is SGHNT, CDR2 YYREEE (reference sequence). The CDR3 has 13 amino acids. This rearrangement joins TRBV5-4 to TRBJ2-7, with 9 bases that match TRBD1. Source: CD8+ T cells from peripheral blood mononuclear cells, taken after pregnancy. The receptor was isolated from a female donor with multiple sclerosis, enrolled in a pregnancy study. CDR3 sequence: CASSYRGRYEQYF. The CDR3 DNA reads TGTGCCAGCAGCTACAGGGGGCGGTACGAGCAGTACTTC.